This TCR beta chain was sequenced for a study of T cell changes during pregnancy in multiple sclerosis. Here immunoSEQ multiplex PCR was the method, and the copy in TCRdb shows in-frame clones only, minus some. The sample shows about 20,000 clones, about 85% of them seen only once. V lost 5 bases, J lost 7 bases, and 8 bases stayed unmatched. The CDR3 extends over 15 amino acids. Germline CDR1 reads MRHNA; CDR2 reads SNTAGT. The sequence was obtained from a female donor in good health, enrolled as a control in a pregnancy study. Sequences were derived from CD8+ T cells from peripheral blood mononuclear cells, sampled after pregnancy. V gene TRBV6-4 combines with J gene TRBJ1-6; TRBD1 matches 7 bases. CDR3 loop: CASSLGTAPNSPLHF. Here the CDR3 DNA reads TGTGCCAGCAGTCTAGGGACAGCACCAAATTCACCCCTCCACTTT.